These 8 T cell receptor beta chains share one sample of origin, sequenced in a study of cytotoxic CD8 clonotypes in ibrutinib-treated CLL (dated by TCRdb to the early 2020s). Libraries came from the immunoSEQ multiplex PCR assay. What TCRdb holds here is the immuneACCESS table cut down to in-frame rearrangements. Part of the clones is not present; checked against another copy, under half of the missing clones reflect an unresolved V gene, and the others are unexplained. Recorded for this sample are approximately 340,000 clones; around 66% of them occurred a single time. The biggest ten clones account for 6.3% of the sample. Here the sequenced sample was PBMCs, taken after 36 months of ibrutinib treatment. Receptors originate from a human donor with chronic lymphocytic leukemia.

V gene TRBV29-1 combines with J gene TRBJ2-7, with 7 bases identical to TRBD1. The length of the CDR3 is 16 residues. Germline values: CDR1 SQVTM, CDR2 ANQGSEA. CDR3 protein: CAGAVRYGTDYYEQYF. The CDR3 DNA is TGCGCTGGGGCAGTTAGGTACGGGACAGATTACTACGAGCAGTACTTC.

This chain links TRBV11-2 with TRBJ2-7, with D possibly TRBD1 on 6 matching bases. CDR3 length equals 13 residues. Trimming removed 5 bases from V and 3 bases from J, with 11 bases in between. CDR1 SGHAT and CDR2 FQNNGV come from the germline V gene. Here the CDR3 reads CASSVTGIYEQYF. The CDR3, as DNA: TGTGCCAGCAGCGTGACAGGTATCTACGAGCAGTACTTC.

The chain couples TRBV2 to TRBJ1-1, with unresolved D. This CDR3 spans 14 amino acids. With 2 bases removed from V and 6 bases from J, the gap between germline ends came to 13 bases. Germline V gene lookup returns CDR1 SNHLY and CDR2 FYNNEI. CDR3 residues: CASSETTLRAEAFF. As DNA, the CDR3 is TGTGCCAGCAGTGAAACGACCTTGAGAGCTGAAGCTTTCTTT. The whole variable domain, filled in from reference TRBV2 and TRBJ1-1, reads EPEVTQTPSHQVTQMGQEVILRCVPISNHLYFYWYRQILGQKVEFLVSFYNNEISEKSEIFDDQFSVERPDGSNFTLKIRSTKLEDSAMYFCASSETTLRAEAFFGQGTRLTVV.

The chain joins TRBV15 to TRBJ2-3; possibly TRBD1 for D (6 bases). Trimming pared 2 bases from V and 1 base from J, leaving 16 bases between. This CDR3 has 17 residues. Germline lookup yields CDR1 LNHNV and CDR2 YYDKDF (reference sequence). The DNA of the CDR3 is TGTGCCACCAGCAGAACCCGGGGTTCAGGGGGCACAGATACGCAGTATTTT. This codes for CATSRTRGSGGTDTQYF.

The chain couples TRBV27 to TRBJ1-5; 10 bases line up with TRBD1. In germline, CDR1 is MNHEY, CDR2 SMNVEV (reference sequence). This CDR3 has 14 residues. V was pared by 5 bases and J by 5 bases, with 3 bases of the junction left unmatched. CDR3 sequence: CASSQTGGYQPQHF. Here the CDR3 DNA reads TGTGCCAGCAGTCAGACAGGGGGCTATCAGCCCCAGCATTTT.

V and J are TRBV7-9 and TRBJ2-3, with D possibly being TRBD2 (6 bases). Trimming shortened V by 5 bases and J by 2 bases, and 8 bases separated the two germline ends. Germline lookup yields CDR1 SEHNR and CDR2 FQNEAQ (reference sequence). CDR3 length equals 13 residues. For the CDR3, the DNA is TGTGCCAGCAGCCGGGACTCCACAGATACGCAGTATTTT. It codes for CASSRDSTDTQYF.

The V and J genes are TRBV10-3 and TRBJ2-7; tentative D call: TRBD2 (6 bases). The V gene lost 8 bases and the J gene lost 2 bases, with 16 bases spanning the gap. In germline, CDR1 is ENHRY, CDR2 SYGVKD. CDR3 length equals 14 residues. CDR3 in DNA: TGTGCCATCGGCGGAGGCGGGATCCCCTACGAGCAGTACTTC. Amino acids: CAIGGGGIPYEQYF.

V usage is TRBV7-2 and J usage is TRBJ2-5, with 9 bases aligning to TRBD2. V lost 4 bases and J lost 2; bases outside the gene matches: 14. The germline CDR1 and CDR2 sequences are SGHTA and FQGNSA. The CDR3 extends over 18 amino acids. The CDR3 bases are TGTGCCAGCAGCTCCCTACCGGGACTAGCAAATCTACAAGAGACCCAGTACTTC. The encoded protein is CASSSLPGLANLQETQYF.